This T cell receptor beta chain was sequenced in a study of beta chain features in type 1 diabetes. General study results and limits: Type 1 diabetes patients showed fewer insertions and more deletions at VDJ junctions.

This CDR3 has 15 residues. V lost 7 bases and J lost 0, with 15 bases in between. The germline gives CDR1 SGHTA, CDR2 FQGNSA. Without exception, sorted populations had purity beyond 98%. With respect to this clone: Its antigen is unidentified.

Expressed TCRB transcripts were sequenced because the entire RNA isolate underwent reverse transcription. Clones were read by immunoSEQ multiplex PCR, and TCRdb kept only the in-frame ones, dropping some. The table has roughly 450,000 clones, over 9.5% seen once; the top ten hold less than 0.06%. The chain recombines TRBV7-2 with TRBJ1-1; D is unclear. This sequence was found in a woman between 18 and 30 years old in good health. The sample taken for sequencing was naive CD4+ T cells from blood. Here the CDR3 reads CASKPEGGLNTEAFF. For the CDR3, the DNA is TGTGCCAGCAAACCGGAGGGCGGCTTGAACACTGAAGCTTTCTTT. The full variable domain, completed using reference TRBV7-2 and TRBJ1-1, is GAGVSQSPSNKVTEKGKDVELRCDPISGHTALYWYRQSLGQGLEFLIYFQGNSAPDKSGLPSDRFSAERTGGSVSTLTIQRTQQEDSAVYLCASKPEGGLNTEAFFGQGTRLTVV.